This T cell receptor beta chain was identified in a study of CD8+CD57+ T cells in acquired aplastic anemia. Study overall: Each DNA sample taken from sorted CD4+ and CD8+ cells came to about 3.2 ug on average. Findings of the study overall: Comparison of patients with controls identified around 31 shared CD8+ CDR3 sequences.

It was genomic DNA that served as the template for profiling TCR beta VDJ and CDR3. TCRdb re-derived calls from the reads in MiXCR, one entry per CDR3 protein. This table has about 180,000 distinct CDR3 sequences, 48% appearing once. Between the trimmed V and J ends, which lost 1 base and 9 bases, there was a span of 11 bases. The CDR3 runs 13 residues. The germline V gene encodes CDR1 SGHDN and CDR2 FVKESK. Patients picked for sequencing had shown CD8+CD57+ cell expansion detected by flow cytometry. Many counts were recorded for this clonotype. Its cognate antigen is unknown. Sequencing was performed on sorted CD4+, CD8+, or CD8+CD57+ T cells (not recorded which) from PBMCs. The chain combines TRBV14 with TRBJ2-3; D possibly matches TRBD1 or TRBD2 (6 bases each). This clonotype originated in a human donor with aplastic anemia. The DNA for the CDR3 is TGTGCCAGCAGCCAAGCGGGGGCATCGACGCAGTATTTT. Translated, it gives CASSQAGASTQYF.